This T cell receptor beta chain was identified in a study of blood T cell repertoires in COVID-19. Study information: Sites in the United States, Italy and Spain provided acute and convalescent COVID-19 samples. T cells, B-cell-depleted T cells, or PBMCs supplied cDNA or gDNA.

The length of the CDR3 is 15 residues. Germline loops: CDR1 LNHDA, CDR2 SQIVND (reference sequence). V gave up 5 bases and J gave up 5 bases, with 18 bases separating them. How the authors handled the data: Estimation of nucleated cell counts was performed using reference gene primer amplification. Sequencing used immunoSEQ multiplex PCR; TCRdb keeps in-frame clones, though not all of them. V and J calls and clone size are given by that table; D and trimming were obtained from the DNA. The table includes about 88,000 clones, more than 85% detected once. The sample was peripheral blood. This TCR was recovered from a man between 60 and 70 years old with acute or convalescent COVID-19. This chain links TRBV19 with TRBJ2-5, with D possibly matching TRBD2 (5 bases). The CDR3 DNA follows: TGTGCCAGTAGTTCGCCAGGCGGAGGTCGGGAGACCCAGTACTTC. It codes for CASSSPGGGRETQYF.